This note documents a single TCR beta chain sequence. These data come from a study of blood T cell repertoires in COVID-19. Study summary: Samples representing acute and convalescent COVID-19 were sourced from the United States, Italy and Spain. In each case, the material was cDNA or gDNA derived from T cells, B-cell-depleted T cells, or PBMCs.

The CDR3 extends over 16 amino acids. Germline V gene lookup returns CDR1 LNHDA and CDR2 SQIVND (reference sequence). Germline trimming cut 4 bases from V and 0 bases from J; bases unmatched to any gene: 5. TCRdb keeps only in-frame clones here, not all; method: immunoSEQ multiplex PCR. The sample records approximately 300,000 clones, around 90% being singletons. This clonotype was obtained from a woman aged 30 to 39 with COVID-19, enrolled during active disease. The sample comprised peripheral blood. The V call is TRBV19, the J call TRBJ2-2, with 7 positions matching TRBD2. CDR3 nucleotides: TGTGCCAGTAGTACCGGCCTAGCGGCGAACACCGGGGAGCTGTTTTTT. Its translation: CASSTGLAANTGELFF.